This T cell receptor (beta chain) was sequenced for a study of cytomegalovirus exposure and HLA in healthy donors. Study-level information: From approximately 170 million T cells, an earlier analysis saw 100 million to 140 million unique TCR beta sequences. Broader study findings: It is likely that the observed cluster of highly shared sequence variants was a sequencing artifact. About 87% or about 30% of the time was how often most TCR beta V segments were productive, according to an earlier analysis.

CDR1 LGHNT and CDR2 FRNRAP come from the germline V gene. The CDR3 sequence is 13 residues long. V gave up 0 bases and J gave up 6 bases, with 8 bases separating them. This clone was seen once. What it recognizes is unknown. The PCR used 60 Vbeta and 13 Jbeta primers. Generated by immunoSEQ multiplex PCR, the TCRdb table keeps only in-frame clones and is missing some. The sample records about 98,000 clones, around four fifths being singletons. The receptor's source is a female donor in good health and CMV-seropositive. Sequenced input: PBMCs. This chain joins TRBV12-5 and TRBJ1-2, with unresolved D. The CDR3 loop is CASGLVRGHGYTF. Written as DNA, the CDR3 is TGTGCTAGTGGTTTGGTAAGAGGGCATGGCTACACCTTC.